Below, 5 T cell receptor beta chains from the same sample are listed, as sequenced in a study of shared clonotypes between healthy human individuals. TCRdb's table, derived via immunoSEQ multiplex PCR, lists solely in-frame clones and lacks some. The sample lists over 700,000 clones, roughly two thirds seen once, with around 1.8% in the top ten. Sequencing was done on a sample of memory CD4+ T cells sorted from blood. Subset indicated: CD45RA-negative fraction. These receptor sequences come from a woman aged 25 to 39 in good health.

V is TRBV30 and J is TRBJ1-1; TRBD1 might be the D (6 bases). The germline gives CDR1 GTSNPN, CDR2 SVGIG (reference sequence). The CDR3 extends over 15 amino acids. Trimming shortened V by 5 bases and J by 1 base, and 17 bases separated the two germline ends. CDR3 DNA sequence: TGTGCCTGGCGTGGGACATATACTCAGAACACTGAAGCTTTCTTT. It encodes CAWRGTYTQNTEAFF. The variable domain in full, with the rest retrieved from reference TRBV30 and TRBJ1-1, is SQTIHQWPATLVQPVGSPLSLECTVEGTSNPNLYWYRQAAGRGLQLLFYSVGIGQISSEVPQNLSASRPQDRQFILSSKKLLLSDSGFYLCAWRGTYTQNTEAFFGQGTRLTVV.

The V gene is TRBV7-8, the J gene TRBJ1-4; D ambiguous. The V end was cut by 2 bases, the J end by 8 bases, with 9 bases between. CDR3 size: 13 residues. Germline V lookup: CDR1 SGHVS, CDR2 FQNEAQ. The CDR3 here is CASSLRQREKLFF. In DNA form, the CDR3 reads TGTGCCAGCAGCTTACGCCAGAGGGAAAAACTGTTTTTT.

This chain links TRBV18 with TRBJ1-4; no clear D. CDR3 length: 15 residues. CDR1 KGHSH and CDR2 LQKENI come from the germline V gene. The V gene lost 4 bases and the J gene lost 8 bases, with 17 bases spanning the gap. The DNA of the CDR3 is TGTGCCAGCTCACTTTCGACCGGCGGTAGGGAAAAACTGTTTTTT. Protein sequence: CASSLSTGGREKLFF.

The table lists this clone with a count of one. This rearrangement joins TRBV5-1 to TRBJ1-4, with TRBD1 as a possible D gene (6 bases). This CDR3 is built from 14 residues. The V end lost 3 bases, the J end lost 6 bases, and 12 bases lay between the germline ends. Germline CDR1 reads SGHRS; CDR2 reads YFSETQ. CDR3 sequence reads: CASSSIQGHEKLFF. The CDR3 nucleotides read TGCGCCAGCAGCTCTATACAGGGTCATGAAAAACTGTTTTTT.

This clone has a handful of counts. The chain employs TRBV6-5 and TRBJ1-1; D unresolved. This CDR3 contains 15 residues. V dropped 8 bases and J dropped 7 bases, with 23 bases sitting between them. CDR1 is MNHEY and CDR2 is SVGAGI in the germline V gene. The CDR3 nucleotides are TGTGCCAGCCTAGGCAGTGGAGCTTCGGCGCATGAAGCTTTCTTT. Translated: CASLGSGASAHEAFF.